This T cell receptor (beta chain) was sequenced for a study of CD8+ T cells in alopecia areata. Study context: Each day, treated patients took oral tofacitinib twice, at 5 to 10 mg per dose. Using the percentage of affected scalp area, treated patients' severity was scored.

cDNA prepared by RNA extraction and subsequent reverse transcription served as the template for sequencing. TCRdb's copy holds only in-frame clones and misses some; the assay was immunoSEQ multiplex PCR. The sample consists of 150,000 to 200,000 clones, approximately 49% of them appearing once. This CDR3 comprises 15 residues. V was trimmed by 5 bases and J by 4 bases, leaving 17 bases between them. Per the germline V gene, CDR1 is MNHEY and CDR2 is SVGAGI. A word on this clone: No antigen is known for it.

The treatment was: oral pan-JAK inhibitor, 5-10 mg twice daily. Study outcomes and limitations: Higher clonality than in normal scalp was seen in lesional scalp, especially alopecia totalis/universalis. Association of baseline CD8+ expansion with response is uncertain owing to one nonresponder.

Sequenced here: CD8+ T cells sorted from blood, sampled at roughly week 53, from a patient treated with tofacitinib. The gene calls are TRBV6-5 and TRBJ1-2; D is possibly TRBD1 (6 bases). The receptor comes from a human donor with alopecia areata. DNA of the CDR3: TGTGCCAGCAGTCCGGACAGCCCCGGAGGCTATGGCTACACCTTC. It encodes CASSPDSPGGYGYTF.